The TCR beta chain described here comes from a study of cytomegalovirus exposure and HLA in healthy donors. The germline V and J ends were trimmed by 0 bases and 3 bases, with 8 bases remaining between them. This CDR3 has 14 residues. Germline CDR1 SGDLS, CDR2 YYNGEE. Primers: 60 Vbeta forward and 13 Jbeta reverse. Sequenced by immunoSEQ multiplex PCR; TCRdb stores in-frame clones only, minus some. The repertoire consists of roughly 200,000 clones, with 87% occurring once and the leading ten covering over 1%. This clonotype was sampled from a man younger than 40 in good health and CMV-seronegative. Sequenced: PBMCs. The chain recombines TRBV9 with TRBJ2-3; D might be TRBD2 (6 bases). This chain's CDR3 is CASSVGGETDTQYF. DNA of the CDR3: TGTGCCAGCAGCGTAGGGGGGGAAACAGATACGCAGTATTTT.